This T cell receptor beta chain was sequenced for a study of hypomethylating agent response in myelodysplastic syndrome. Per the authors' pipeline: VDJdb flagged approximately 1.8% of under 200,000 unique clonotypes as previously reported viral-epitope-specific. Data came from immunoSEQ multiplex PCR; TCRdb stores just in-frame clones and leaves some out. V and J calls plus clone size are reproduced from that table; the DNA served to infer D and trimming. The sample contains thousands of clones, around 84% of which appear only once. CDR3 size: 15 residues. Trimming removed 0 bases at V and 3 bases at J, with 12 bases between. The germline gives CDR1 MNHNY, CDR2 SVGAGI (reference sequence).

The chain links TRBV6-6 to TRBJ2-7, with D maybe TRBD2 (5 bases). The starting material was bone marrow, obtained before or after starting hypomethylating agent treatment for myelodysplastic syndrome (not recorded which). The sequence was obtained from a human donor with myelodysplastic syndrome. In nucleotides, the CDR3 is TGTGCCAGCAGTTACTCCGGGGTGGGTGGCTACGAGCAGTACTTC. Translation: CASSYSGVGGYEQYF.